The next 3 T cell receptor beta chains were all read from a single sample in a study of monozygotic twins with inflammatory bowel disease. No DNA is given; TCRdb re-called the 5' RACE reads and lists each CDR3 protein once. This sample contains some 150,000 distinct CDR3 sequences. The sample taken for sequencing was blood. The receptors come from a human donor with ulcerative colitis or Crohn's disease, or a healthy co-twin of an affected twin (not recorded which).

The chain links TRBV27 to TRBJ2-7; TCRdb reports TRBD2, a call that lacks DNA to check it against. Germline V gives CDR1 MNHEY, CDR2 SMNVEV (reference sequence). The CDR3 is 16 amino acids. CDR3 sequence: CASSFSPSGRFYEQYF.

CDR3 region: CASSLGGRYTDTQYF. The genes are TRBV7-9 and TRBJ2-3; TCRdb reports TRBD1, a call that lacks DNA to check it against. Germline loops: CDR1 SEHNR, CDR2 FQNEAQ (reference sequence). The CDR3 spans 15 residues. The full variable domain, completed using reference TRBV7-9 and TRBJ2-3, is DTGVSQNPRHKITKRGQNVTFRCDPISEHNRLYWYRQTLGQGPEFLTYFQNEAQLEKSRLLSDRFSAERPKGSFSTLEIQRTEQGDSAMYLCASSLGGRYTDTQYFGPGTRLTVL.

The chain combines TRBV13 with TRBJ2-5. The CDR3 has 14 amino acids. Germline CDR1 reads PRHDT; CDR2 reads FYEKMQ (reference sequence). This CDR3 reads CASRPISSQETQYF. Filled out from reference TRBV13 and TRBJ2-5, the complete variable domain reads AAGVIQSPRHLIKEKRETATLKCYPIPRHDTVYWYQQGPGQDPQFLISFYEKMQSDKGSIPDRFSAQQFSDYHSELNMSSLELGDSALYFCASRPISSQETQYFGPGTRLLVL.